This TCR beta chain stems from a study of control samples from healthy donors and cancer patients (TCRdb year 2020). The library was generated by the immunoSEQ multiplex PCR assay. This immuneACCESS table, as held by TCRdb, lists in-frame sequences with V and J called but not all clones. Of the missing ones, under half trace to an unresolved V gene in checked studies; the others have no known cause. The sample data list around 80,000 clones, and 94% of these were observed just once. About 2.7% of the sample comes from the top ten. The V end gives up 2 bases and the J end 6 bases, leaving 6 bases in the junction not matched to a gene. Including the terminal cysteine and phenylalanine, the CDR3 comprises 15 residues. The sequence is cut down to CDR3 DNA, 45 bases in frame from base 1. The germline V gene yields MNHEY for CDR1 and SVGEGT for CDR2. Regarding this clone: This receptor's antigen is unknown. The sample holds no much larger clone one base away, and base qualities are not on file.

In this chain, TRBV6-2 or TRBV6-3 is recombined with TRBJ2-5, and 10 junctional nucleotides match TRBD2. The sequencing input was blood. The clonotype comes from a woman between 25 and 40 years old in good health. The DNA sequence follows: TGTGCCAGCAGTTACCCGCCTAGCGGGGGTCAGACCCAGTACTTC. This yields the protein CASSYPPSGGQTQYF.